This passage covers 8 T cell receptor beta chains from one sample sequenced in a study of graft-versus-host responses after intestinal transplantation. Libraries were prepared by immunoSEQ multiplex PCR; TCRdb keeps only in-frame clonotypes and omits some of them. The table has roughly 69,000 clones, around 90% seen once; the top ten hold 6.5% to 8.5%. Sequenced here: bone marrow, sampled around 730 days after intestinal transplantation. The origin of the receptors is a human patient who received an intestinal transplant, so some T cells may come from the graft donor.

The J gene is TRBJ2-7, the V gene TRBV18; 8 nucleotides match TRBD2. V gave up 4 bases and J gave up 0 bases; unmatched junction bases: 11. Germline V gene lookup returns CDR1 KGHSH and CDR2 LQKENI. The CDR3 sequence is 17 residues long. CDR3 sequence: CASSRGGTIVSSYEQYF. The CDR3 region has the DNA TGTGCCAGCTCACGCGGGGGGACGATTGTGAGCTCCTACGAGCAGTACTTC.

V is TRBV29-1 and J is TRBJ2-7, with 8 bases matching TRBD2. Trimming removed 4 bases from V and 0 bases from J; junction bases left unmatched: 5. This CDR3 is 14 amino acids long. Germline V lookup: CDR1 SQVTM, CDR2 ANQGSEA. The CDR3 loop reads CSVVLSGSSYEQYF. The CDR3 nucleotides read TGCAGCGTTGTCTTGAGCGGGAGCTCCTACGAGCAGTACTTC.

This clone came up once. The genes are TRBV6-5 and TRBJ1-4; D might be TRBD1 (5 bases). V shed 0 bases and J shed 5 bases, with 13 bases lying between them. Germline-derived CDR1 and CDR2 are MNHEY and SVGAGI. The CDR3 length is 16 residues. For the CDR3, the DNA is TGTGCCAGCAGTTACTCCCTCGGCAGGGTAAATGAAAAACTGTTTTTT. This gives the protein CASSYSLGRVNEKLFF.

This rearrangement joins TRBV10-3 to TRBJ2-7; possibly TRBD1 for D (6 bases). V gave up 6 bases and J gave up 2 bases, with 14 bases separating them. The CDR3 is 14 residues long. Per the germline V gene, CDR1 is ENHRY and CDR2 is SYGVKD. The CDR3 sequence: CAISEPGHTYEQYF. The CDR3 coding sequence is TGTGCCATCAGCGAGCCGGGACACACCTACGAGCAGTACTTC.

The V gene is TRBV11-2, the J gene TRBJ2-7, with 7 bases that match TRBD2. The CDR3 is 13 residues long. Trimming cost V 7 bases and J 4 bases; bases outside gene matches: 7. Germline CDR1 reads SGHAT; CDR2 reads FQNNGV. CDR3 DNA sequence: TGTGCCAGCATGACTAGCAACGGGTACGAGCAGTACTTC. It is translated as CASMTSNGYEQYF.

The CDR3 DNA reads TGTGCCAGTATTAGGACCGTGAACACTGAAGCTTTCTTT. It codes for CASIRTVNTEAFF. The rearrangement uses TRBV6-1 and TRBJ1-1; no reliable D call. CDR1 and CDR2 (germline): MNHNS, SASEGT. V lost 9 bases and J lost 0, with 11 bases in between. The CDR3 contains 13 residues.

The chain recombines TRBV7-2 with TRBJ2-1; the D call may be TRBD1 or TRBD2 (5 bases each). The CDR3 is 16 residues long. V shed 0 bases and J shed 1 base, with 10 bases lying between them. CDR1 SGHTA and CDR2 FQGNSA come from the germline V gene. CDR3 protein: CASSLARGVSYNEQFF. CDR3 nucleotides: TGTGCCAGCAGCTTAGCGAGGGGTGTATCCTACAATGAGCAGTTCTTC.

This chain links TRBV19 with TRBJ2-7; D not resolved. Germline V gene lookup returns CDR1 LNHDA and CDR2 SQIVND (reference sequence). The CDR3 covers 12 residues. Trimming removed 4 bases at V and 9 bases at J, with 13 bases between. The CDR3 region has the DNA TGTGCCAGTAGTAGTGGGCAGATGTCGCAGTACTTC. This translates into CASSSGQMSQYF.